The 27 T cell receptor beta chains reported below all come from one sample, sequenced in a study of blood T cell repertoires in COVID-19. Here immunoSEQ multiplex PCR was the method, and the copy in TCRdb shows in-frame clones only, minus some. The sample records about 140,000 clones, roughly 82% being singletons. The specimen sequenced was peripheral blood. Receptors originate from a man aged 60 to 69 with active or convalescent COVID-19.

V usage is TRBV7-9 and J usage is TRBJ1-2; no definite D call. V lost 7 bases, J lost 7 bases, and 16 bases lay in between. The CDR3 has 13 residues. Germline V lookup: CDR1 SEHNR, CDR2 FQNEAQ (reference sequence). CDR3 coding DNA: TGTGCCAGCATCCTTGAGGGTGGGGTTGGCTACACCTTC. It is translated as CASILEGGVGYTF. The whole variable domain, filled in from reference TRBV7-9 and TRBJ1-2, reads DTGVSQNPRHKITKRGQNVTFRCDPISEHNRLYWYRQTLGQGPEFLTYFQNEAQLEKSRLLSDRFSAERPKGSFSTLEIQRTEQGDSAMYLCASILEGGVGYTFGSGTRLTVV.

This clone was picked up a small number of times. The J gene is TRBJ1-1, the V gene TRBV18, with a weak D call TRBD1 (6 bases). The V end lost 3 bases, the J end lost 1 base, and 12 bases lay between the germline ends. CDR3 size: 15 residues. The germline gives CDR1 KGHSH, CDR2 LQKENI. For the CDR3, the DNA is TGTGCCAGCTCACCCCGGCAGGGGCCGAACACTGAAGCTTTCTTT. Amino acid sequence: CASSPRQGPNTEAFF. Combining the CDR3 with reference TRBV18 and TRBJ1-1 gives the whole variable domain NAGVMQNPRHLVRRRGQEARLRCSPMKGHSHVYWYRQLPEEGLKFMVYLQKENIIDESGMPKERFSAEFPKEGPSILRIQQVVRGDSAAYFCASSPRQGPNTEAFFGQGTRLTVV.

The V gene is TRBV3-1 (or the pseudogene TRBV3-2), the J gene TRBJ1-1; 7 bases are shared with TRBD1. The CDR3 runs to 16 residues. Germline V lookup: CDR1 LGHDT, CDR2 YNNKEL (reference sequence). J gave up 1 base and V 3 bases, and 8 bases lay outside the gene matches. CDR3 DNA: TGTGCCAGCAGCCATCAACCCGGGACAGCGAACACTGAAGCTTTCTTT. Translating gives CASSHQPGTANTEAFF.

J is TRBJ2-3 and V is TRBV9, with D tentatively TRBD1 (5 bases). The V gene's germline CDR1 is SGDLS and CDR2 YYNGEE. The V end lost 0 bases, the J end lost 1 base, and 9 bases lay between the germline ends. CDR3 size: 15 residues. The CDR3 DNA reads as TGTGCCAGCAGCGTAGAGGGGCAGGGCACAGATACGCAGTATTTT. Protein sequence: CASSVEGQGTDTQYF.

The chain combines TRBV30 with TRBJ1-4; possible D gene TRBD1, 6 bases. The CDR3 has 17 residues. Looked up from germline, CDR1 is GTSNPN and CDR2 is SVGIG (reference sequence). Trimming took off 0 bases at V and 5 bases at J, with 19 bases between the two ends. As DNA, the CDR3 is TGTGCCTGGAGTGTATCCCCTAGACAGGCACCAAATGAAAAACTGTTTTTT. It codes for CAWSVSPRQAPNEKLFF.

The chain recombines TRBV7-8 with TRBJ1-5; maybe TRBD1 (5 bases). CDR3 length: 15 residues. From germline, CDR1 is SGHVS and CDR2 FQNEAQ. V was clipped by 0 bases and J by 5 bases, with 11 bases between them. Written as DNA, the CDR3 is TGTGCCAGCAGCTTAGCGGCACAGGCCGATCAGCCCCAGCATTTT. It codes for CASSLAAQADQPQHF.

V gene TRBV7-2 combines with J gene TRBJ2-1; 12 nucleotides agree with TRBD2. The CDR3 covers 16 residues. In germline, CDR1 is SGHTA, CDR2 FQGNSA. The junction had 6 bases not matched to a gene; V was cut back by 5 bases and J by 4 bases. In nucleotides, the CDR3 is TGTGCCAGCAGCCAAACTGGACTAGCGGGATACAATGAGCAGTTCTTC. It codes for CASSQTGLAGYNEQFF.

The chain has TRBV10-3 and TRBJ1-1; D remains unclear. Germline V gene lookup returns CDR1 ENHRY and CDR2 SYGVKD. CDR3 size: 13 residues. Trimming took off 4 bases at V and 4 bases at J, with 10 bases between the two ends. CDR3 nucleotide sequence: TGTGCCATCAGTGTTATGGGGAGCACTGAAGCTTTCTTT. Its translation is CAISVMGSTEAFF.

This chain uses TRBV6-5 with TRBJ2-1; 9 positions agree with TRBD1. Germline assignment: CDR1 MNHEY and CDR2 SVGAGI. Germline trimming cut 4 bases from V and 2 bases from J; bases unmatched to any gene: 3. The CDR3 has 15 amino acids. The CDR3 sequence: CASSSRDRAYNEQFF. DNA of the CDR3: TGTGCCAGCAGTTCGAGGGACAGGGCCTACAATGAGCAGTTCTTC.

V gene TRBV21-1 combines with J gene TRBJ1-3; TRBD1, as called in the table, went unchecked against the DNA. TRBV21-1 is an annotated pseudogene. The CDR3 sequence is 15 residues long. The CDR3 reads CASSNSRQGENTIYF. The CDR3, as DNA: TGTGCCAGCAGCAATTCCCGACAGGGGGAAAACACCATATATTTT.

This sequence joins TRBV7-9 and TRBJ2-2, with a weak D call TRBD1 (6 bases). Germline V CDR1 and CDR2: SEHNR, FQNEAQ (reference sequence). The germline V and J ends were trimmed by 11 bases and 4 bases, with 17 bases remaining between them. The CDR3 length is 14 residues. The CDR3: CAPTRGSGTGELFF. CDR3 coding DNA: TGTGCCCCCACTAGGGGGTCGGGCACCGGGGAGCTGTTTTTT.

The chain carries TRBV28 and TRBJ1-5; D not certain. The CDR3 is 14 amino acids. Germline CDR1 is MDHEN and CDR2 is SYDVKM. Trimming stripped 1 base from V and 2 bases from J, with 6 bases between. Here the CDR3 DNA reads TGTGCCAGCAGTTTATTTCGGGGCAATCAGCCCCAGCATTTT. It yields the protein CASSLFRGNQPQHF.

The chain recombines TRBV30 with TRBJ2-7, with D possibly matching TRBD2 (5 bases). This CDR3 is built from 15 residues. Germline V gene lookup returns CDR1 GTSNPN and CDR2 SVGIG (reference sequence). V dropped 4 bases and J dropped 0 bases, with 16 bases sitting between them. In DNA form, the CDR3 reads TGTGCCTGGACTGAAGGACTGTTAAGCTCCTACGAGCAGTACTTC. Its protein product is CAWTEGLLSSYEQYF.

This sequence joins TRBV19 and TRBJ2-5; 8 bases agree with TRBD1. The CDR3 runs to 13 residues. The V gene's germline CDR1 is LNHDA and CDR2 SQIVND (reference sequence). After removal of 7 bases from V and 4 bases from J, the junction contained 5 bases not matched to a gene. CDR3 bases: TGTGCCAGTACCCCAGGGGGCCGAGAGACCCAGTACTTC. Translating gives CASTPGGRETQYF.

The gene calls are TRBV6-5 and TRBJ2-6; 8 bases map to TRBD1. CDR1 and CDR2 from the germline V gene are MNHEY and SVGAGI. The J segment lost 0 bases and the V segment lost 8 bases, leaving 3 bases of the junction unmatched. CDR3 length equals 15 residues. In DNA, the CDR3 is TGTGCCAGCCGGGACAGGAGCTCTGGGGCCAACGTCCTGACTTTC. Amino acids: CASRDRSSGANVLTF.

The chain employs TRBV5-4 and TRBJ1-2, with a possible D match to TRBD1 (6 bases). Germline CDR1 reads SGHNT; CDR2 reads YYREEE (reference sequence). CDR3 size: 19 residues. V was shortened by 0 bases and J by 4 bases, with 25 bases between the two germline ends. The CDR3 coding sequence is TGTGCCAGCAGCTTGGAAGTTGTGGTCTCGGGACAAGGAGTCTATGGCTACACCTTC. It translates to CASSLEVVVSGQGVYGYTF.

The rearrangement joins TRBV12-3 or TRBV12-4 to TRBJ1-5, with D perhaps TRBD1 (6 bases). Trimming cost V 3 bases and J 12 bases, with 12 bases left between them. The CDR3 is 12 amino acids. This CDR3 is CASSLGGPRQHF. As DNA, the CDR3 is TGTGCCAGCAGTTTGGGGGGGCCCCGCCAGCATTTT.

In nucleotides, the CDR3 is TGCGCCAGCAGCCAAGATCGAGGGACAGTAGCTGAAAAACTGTTTTTT. This translates into CASSQDRGTVAEKLFF. This chain connects TRBV4-3 to TRBJ1-4; TRBD1 agrees at 7 bases. Germline CDR1 reads LGHNA; CDR2 reads YSLEER. The CDR3 sequence is 16 residues long. Germline trimming cut 0 bases from V and 7 bases from J; bases unmatched to any gene: 8.

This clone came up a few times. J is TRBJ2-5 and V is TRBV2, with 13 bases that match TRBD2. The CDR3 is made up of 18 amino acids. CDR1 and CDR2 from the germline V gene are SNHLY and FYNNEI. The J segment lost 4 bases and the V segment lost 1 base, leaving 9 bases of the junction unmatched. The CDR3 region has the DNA TGTGCCAGCAGTGAAGGGCCATCCCGACTAGCGGGAGGAGAGACCCAGTACTTC. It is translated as CASSEGPSRLAGGETQYF.

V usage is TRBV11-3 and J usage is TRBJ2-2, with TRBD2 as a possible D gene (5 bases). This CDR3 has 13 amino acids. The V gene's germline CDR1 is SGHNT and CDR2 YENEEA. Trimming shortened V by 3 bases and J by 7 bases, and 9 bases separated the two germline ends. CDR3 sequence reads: CASSFSGGGELFF. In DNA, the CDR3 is TGTGCCAGCAGCTTTTCAGGAGGCGGGGAGCTGTTTTTT.

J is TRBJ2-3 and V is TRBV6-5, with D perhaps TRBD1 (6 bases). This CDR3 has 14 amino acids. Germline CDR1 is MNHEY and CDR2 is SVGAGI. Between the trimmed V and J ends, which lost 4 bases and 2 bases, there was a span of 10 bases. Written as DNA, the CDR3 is TGTGCCAGCAGTTTACAGGGAGTCACAGATACGCAGTATTTT. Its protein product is CASSLQGVTDTQYF.

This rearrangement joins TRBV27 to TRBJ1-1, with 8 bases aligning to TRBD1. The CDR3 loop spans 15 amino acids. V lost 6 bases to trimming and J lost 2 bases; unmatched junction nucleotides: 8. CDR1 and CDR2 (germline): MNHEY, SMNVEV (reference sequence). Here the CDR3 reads CASSLTGQVNTEAFF. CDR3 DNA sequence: TGTGCCAGCAGCCTGACGGGACAGGTCAACACTGAAGCTTTCTTT.

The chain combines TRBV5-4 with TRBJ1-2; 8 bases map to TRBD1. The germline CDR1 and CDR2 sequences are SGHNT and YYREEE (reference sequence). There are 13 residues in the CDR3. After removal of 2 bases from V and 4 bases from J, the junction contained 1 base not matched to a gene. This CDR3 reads CASSFDRGYGYTF. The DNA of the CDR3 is TGTGCCAGCAGCTTCGACAGGGGCTATGGCTACACCTTC.

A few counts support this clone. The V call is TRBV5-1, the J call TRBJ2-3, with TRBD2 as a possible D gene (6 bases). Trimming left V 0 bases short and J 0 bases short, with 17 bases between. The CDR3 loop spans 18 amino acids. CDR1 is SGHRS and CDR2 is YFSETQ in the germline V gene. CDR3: CASSLADWRGSSTDTQYF. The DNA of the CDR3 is TGCGCCAGCAGCTTGGCCGATTGGCGGGGATCTAGCACAGATACGCAGTATTTT.

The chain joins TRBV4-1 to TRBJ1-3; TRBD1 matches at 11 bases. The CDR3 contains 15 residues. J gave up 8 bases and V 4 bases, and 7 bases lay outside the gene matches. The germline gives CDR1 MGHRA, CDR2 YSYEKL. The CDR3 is CASSLPGTGGDTIYF. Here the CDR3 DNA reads TGCGCCAGCAGCCTTCCCGGGACAGGGGGTGACACCATATATTTT.

CDR3 nucleotide sequence: TGTGCCAGCAGCTTAGCGGTAGCGGGTATACAAGAGACCCAGTACTTC. Its translation: CASSLAVAGIQETQYF. V usage is TRBV7-2 and J usage is TRBJ2-5; TRBD2 aligns across 7 bases. V lost 0 bases, J lost 2 bases, and 6 bases stayed unmatched. CDR3 length: 16 amino acids. The germline V gene encodes CDR1 SGHTA and CDR2 FQGNSA.

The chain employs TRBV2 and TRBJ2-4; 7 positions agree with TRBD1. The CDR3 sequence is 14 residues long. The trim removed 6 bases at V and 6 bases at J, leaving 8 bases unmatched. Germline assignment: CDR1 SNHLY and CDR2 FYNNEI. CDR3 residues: CASSDPGQINIQYF. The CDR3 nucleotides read TGTGCCAGCAGCGATCCGGGACAGATAAACATTCAGTACTTC.